This T cell receptor beta chain came from a study of siplizumab effects on memory and regulatory T cells. Whole-study results and caveats: Tregs that proliferated in siplizumab cultures did not have their suppressive function confirmed. Naive or memory phenotype was unassignable for roughly 75-97% of proliferating CD4+ or CD8+ clones.

Assays covered around 10^5 TCR templates per sample. The data were produced by immunoSEQ multiplex PCR, yet TCRdb's version contains in-frame clones alone and is incomplete. Of more than 85,000 clones listed, around 95% are singletons. With regard to this clone: Its antigen is not identified.

From germline, CDR1 is SGHNT and CDR2 YYREEE (reference sequence). V lost 5 bases and J lost 4, with 11 bases in between. CDR3 length: 13 amino acids. The chain uses TRBV5-4 and TRBJ2-3; no clear D gene. The receptor was isolated from a human donor in good health. The sequenced sample was Tregs sorted from blood. The CDR3 loop reads CASRTTSADTQYF. The CDR3 bases are TGTGCCAGCAGGACGACTTCAGCAGATACGCAGTATTTT.